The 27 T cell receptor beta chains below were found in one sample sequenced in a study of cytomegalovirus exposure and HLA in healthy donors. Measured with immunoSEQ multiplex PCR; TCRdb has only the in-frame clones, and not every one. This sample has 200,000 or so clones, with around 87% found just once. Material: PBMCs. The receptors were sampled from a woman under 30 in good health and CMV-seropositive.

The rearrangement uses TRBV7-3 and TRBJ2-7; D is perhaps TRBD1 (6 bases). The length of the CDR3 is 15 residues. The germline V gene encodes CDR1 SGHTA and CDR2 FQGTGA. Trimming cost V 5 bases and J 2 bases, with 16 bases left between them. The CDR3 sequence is CASSPTGNRPYEQYF. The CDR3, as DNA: TGTGCCAGCAGCCCCACAGGGAACAGGCCCTACGAGCAGTACTTC.

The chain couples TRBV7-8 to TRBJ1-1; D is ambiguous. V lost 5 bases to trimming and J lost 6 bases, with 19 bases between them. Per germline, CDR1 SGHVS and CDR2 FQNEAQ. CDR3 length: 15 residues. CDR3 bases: TGTGCCAGCAGCACCATAAAGGCGAGGGTCGCTGAAGCTTTCTTT. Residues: CASSTIKARVAEAFF.

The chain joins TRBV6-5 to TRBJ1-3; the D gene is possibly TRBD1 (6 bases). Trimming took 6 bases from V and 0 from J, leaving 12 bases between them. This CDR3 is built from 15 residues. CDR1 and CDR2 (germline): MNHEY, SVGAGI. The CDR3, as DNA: TGTGCCAGCAGGGGGGGGCTTAGCTCTGGAAACACCATATATTTT. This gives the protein CASRGGLSSGNTIYF.

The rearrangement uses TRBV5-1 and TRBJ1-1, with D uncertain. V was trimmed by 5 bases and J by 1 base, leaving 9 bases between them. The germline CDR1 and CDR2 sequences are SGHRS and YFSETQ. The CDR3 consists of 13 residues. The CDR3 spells CASRTSENTEAFF. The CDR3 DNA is TGCGCCAGCAGAACAAGTGAGAACACTGAAGCTTTCTTT.

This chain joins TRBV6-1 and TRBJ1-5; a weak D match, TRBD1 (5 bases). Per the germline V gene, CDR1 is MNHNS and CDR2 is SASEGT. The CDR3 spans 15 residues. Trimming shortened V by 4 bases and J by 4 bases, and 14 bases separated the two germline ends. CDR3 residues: CASSVGGDWNQPQHF. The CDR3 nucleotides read TGTGCCAGCAGTGTGGGTGGGGACTGGAATCAGCCCCAGCATTTT.

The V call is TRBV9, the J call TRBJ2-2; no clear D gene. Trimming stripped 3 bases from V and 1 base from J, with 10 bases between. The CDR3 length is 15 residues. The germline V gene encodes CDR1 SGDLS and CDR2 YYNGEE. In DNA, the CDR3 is TGTGCCAGCAGCGCTCTCCCCGTGAACACCGGGGAGCTGTTTTTT. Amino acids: CASSALPVNTGELFF.

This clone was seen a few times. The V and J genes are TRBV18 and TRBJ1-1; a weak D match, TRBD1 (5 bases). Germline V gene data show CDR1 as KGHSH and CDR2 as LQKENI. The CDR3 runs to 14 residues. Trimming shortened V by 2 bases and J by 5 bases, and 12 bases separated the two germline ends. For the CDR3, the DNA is TGTGCCAGCTCACCATGGGGGGGGAAAACTGAAGCTTTCTTT. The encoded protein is CASSPWGGKTEAFF.

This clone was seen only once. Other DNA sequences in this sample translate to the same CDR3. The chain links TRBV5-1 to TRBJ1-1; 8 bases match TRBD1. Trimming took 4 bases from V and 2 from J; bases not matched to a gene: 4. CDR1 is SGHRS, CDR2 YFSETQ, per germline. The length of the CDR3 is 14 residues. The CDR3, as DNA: TGCGCCAGCAGCCCGGGGACAGGTAACACTGAAGCTTTCTTT. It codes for CASSPGTGNTEAFF.

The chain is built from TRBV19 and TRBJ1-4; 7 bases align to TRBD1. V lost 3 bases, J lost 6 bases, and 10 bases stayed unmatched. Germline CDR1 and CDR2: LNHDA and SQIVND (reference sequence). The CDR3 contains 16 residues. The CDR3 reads CASSIDSGTAYEKLFF. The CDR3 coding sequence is TGTGCCAGTAGTATTGATTCCGGGACAGCATATGAAAAACTGTTTTTT.

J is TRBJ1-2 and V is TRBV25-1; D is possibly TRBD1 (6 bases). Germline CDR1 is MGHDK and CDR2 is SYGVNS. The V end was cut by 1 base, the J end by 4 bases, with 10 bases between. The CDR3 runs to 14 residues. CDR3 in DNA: TGTGCCAGCAGTGAATGGACGGACAGCTATGGCTACACCTTC. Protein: CASSEWTDSYGYTF.

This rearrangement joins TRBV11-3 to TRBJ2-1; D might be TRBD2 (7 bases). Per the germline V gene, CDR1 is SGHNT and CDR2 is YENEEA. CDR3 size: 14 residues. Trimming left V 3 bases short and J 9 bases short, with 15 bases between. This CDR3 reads CASSLRGGHGEQFF. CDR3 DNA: TGTGCCAGCAGCTTGAGGGGGGGACATGGTGAGCAGTTCTTC. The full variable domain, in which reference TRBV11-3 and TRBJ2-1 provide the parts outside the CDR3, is EAGVVQSPRYKIIEKKQPVAFWCNPISGHNTLYWYLQNLGQGPELLIRYENEEAVDDSQLPKDRFSAERLKGVDSTLKIQPAELGDSAVYLCASSLRGGHGEQFFGPGTRLTVL.

Here the CDR3 DNA reads TGTGCCAGCAAGGGACAGGGTTACGAGCAGTACTTC. This encodes CASKGQGYEQYF. V gene TRBV27 combines with J gene TRBJ2-7; 9 nucleotides align to TRBD1. Germline lookup yields CDR1 MNHEY and CDR2 SMNVEV (reference sequence). The CDR3 runs to 12 residues. V dropped 7 bases and J dropped 4; count of bases not matched to a gene: 2.

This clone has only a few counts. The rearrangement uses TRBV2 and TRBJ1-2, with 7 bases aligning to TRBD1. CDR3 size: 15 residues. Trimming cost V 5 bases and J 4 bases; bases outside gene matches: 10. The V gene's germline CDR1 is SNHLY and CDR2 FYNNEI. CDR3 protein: CASSSTTGYSYGYTF. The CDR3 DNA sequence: TGTGCCAGCAGTTCCACGACAGGGTATAGCTATGGCTACACCTTC.

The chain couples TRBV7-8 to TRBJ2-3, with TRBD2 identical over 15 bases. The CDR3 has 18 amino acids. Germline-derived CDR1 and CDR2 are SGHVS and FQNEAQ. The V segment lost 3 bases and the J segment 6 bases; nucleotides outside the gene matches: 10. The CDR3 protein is CASSFNTRTSGRVDTQYF. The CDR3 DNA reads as TGTGCCAGCAGCTTCAATACCCGGACTAGCGGGAGGGTCGATACGCAGTATTTT.

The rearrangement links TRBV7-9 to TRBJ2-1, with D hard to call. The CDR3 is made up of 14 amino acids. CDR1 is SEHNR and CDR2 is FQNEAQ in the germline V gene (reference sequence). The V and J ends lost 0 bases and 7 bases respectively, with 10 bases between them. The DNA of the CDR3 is TGTGCCAGCAGCTTAGCGGTGATCGGGAATGAGCAGTTCTTC. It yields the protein CASSLAVIGNEQFF.

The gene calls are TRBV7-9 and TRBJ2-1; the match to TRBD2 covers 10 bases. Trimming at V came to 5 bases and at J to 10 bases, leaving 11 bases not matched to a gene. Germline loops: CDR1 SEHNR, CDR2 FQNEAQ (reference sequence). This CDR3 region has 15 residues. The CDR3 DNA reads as TGTGCCAGCAGCGCTCCTGGGACTAGCGAGGGAGAGCAGTTCTTC. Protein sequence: CASSAPGTSEGEQFF. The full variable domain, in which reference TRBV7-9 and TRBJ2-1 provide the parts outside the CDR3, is DTGVSQNPRHKITKRGQNVTFRCDPISEHNRLYWYRQTLGQGPEFLTYFQNEAQLEKSRLLSDRFSAERPKGSFSTLEIQRTEQGDSAMYLCASSAPGTSEGEQFFGPGTRLTVL.

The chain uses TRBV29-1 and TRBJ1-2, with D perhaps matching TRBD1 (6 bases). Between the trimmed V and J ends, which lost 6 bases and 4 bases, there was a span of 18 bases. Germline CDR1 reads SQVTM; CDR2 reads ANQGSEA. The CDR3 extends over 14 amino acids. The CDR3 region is CSVASVGQTYGYTF. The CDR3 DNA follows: TGCAGCGTGGCATCCGTTGGACAGACCTATGGCTACACCTTC.

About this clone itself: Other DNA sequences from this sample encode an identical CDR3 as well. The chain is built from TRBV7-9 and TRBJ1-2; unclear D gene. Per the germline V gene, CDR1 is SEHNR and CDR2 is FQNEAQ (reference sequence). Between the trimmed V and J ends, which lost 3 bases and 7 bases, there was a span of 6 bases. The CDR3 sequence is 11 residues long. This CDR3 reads CASSLVSGYTF. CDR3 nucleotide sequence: TGTGCCAGCAGCTTGGTCAGTGGCTACACCTTC.

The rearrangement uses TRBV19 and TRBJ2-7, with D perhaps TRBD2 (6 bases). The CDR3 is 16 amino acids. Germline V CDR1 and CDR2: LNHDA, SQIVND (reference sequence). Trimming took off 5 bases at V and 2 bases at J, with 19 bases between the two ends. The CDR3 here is CASSLQPGLTAYEQYF. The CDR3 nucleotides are TGTGCCAGTAGTTTGCAGCCGGGACTGACTGCCTACGAGCAGTACTTC.

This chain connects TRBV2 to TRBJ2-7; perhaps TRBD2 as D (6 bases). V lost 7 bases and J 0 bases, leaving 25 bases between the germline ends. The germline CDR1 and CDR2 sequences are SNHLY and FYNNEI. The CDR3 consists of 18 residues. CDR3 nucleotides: TGTGCCAGCACCCCCGCCCTGGGTAGTAGCGGTGACTCCTACGAGCAGTACTTC. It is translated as CASTPALGSSGDSYEQYF.

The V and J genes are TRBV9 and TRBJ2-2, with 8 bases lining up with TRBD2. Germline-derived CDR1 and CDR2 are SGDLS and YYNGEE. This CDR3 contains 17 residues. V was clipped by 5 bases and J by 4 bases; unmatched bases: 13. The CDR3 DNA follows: TGTGCCAGCAGGTCCCACGGGGGGGATCTGAGCACCGGGGAGCTGTTTTTT. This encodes CASRSHGGDLSTGELFF.

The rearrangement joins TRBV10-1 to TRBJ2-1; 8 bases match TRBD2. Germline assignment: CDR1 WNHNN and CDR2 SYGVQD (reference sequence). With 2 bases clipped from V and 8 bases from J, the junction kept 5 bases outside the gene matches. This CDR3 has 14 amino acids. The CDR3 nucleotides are TGCGCCAGCAGTGAGGCCCCTAGCGGGCATGAGCAGTTCTTC. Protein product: CASSEAPSGHEQFF.

The CDR3 is CASSLSSGTYEQYF. CDR3 DNA: TGTGCCAGCAGCTTAAGTTCGGGGACCTACGAGCAGTACTTC. J is TRBJ2-7 and V is TRBV7-3; weak D call: TRBD2 (5 bases). Germline V gene data show CDR1 as SGHTA and CDR2 as FQGTGA. Trimming took off 1 base at V and 2 bases at J, with 9 bases between the two ends. The CDR3 has 14 amino acids.

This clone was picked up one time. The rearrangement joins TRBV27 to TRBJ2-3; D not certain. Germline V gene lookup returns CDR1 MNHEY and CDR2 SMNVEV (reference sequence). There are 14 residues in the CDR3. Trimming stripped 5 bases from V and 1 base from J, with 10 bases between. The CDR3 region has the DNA TGTGCCAGCAGTCTTAGTGGAGGCACAGATACGCAGTATTTT. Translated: CASSLSGGTDTQYF.

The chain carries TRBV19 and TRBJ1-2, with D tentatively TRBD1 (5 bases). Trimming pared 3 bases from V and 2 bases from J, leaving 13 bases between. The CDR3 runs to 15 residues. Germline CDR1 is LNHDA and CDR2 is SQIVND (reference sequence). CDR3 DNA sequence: TGTGCCAGTAGTATTCCTCTTCGGGGGAACTATGGCTACACCTTC. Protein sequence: CASSIPLRGNYGYTF.

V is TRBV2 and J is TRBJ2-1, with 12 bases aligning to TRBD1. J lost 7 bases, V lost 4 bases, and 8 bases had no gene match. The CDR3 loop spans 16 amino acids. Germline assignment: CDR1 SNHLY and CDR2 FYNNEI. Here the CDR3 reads CASSAFSGQGANEQFF. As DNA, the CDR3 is TGTGCCAGCAGTGCGTTTTCGGGACAGGGGGCTAATGAGCAGTTCTTC.

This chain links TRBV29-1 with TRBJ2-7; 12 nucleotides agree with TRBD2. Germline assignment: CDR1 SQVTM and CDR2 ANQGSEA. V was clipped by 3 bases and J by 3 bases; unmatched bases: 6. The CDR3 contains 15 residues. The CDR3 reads CSVEGTSGFNYEQYF. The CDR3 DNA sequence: TGCAGCGTTGAGGGGACTAGCGGGTTTAACTACGAGCAGTACTTC.